This T cell receptor (beta chain) originates from a study of cytomegalovirus exposure and HLA in healthy donors. The CDR3 has 15 amino acids. V dropped 7 bases and J dropped 0 bases, with 12 bases sitting between them. The germline CDR1 and CDR2 sequences are MNHEY and SMNVEV (reference sequence). The PCR used 60 Vbeta and 13 Jbeta primers. Using immunoSEQ multiplex PCR, the repertoire was profiled, and TCRdb retains in-frame clones only, with some absent. The table for this sample gives about 130,000 clones. The chain joins TRBV27 to TRBJ2-2, with D possibly being TRBD2 (5 bases). The sample was PBMCs. The receptor was derived from a man aged 25 to 40 in good health and CMV-seronegative. The CDR3 bases are TGTGCCAGCACCCATCGACTAACGAACACCGGGGAGCTGTTTTTT. The encoded protein is CASTHRLTNTGELFF.